Listed below are T cell receptor beta chains from one sample, sequenced in a study of shared clonotypes between healthy human individuals. The data were produced by immunoSEQ multiplex PCR, yet TCRdb's version contains in-frame clones alone and is incomplete. This repertoire shows roughly 650,000 clones, roughly 96% found once; its top ten account for 0.11%. The sample taken for sequencing was naive CD8+ T cells sorted from blood. These receptors were collected from a woman aged 25 to 45 in good health. Each CDR3 is given with its conserved first and last residue. The D gene is left open where the match is weak. Clone size is given for some rows only: seen once, a few or many times, or a class if the clone is expanded.

v_call,j_call,clone_size,d_call,cdr3_aa,cdr3_nt
TRBV2,TRBJ2-1,-,-,CASSDEVRVEFF,TGTGCCAGCAGTGACGAGGTTAGGGTGGAGTTCTTC
TRBV5-6,TRBJ2-7,-,TRBD2,CASSFSGREDEQYF,TGTGCCAGCAGCTTTAGCGGGAGGGAAGACGAGCAGTACTTC
TRBV4-2,TRBJ2-7,-,TRBD2,CASSQGLAGPYEQYF,TGTGCCAGCAGCCAGGGACTAGCGGGACCCTACGAGCAGTACTTC
TRBV5-6,TRBJ1-2,-,TRBD1,CASSLEVPGTGGLGYGYTF,TGTGCCAGCAGCTTGGAAGTCCCCGGGACAGGGGGCCTCGGCTATGGCTACACCTTC
TRBV28,TRBJ1-5,few,-,CASRDFDQPQHF,TGTGCCAGCAGGGACTTCGATCAGCCCCAGCATTTT
TRBV18,TRBJ1-5,-,-,CASSPFRRGYQPQHF,TGTGCCAGCTCACCATTCCGGAGGGGGTATCAGCCCCAGCATTTT
TRBV14,TRBJ2-5,-,-,CASSQVRSAWETQYF,TGTGCCAGCAGCCAAGTCCGGTCTGCTTGGGAGACCCAGTACTTC
TRBV19,TRBJ2-1,-,TRBD2,CASSLVFGLAGGYNEQFF,TGTGCCAGTAGTCTCGTTTTTGGCCTAGCGGGAGGATACAATGAGCAGTTCTTC
TRBV7-9,TRBJ2-2,-,TRBD1,CASSLGMYPTGGHTGELFF,TGTGCCAGCAGCTTAGGGATGTATCCAACAGGGGGCCACACCGGGGAGCTGTTTTTT
TRBV13,TRBJ2-3,-,-,CASSDGISLDTQYF,TGTGCCAGCAGCGACGGGATATCCCTCGATACGCAGTATTTT
TRBV5-1,TRBJ2-7,-,TRBD1,CASSPGTGLYEQYF,TGCGCCAGCAGCCCCGGGACAGGGCTTTACGAGCAGTACTTC